This T cell receptor (beta chain) stems from a study of T-cell reconstitution after alpha-beta-depleted transplantation in children. Findings and limits, study-wide: Most T-cell counts and diversity one year after the transplant came from T cells that were newly produced. Diversity of TCRbeta at day 60 was high in some patients, arising from surviving recipient T cells and thymic progenitors. Several hundred rapidly expanded clones from non-depleted graft cells reportedly supplied alpha-beta T cells about two months post-transplant.

Worth noting for this clonotype: Its antigen is unidentified.

Germline CDR1 and CDR2: SEHNR and FQNEAQ (reference sequence). V lost 0 bases and J lost 9, with 9 bases in between. CDR3 length equals 13 residues. During its preparation, the TCRbeta library received unique molecular identifiers. MiXCR was run by TCRdb on the PCR reads, yielding one entry per CDR3 protein. Of 500,000 to 650,000 distinct CDR3 sequences listed, under 15% are singletons. Sequences were derived from PBMCs, mostly from graft donor cells, sampled 360 days after TCRalphabeta/CD19-depleted stem cell transplant. This sequence originates from a male patient younger than 18 who had a stem cell transplant for acute myeloid leukemia, so the T cells may come from the graft donor. The chain has TRBV7-9 and TRBJ2-1; D is unresolved. The CDR3 nucleotides read TGTGCCAGCAGCTTAGCGACTTTGGGTGAGCAGTTCTTC. Translated: CASSLATLGEQFF.